The present entry profiles one TCR beta chain with its context. Other nucleotide sequences from this sample produce the same CDR3. These data come from a study of T cells in localized non-small cell lung cancer. Germline-derived CDR1 and CDR2 are PRHDT and FYEKMQ (reference sequence). This CDR3 region has 15 residues. V lost 6 bases, J lost 4 bases, and 18 bases lay in between. Sequenced by immunoSEQ multiplex PCR; TCRdb stores in-frame clones only, minus some. Among about 59,000 clones listed, roughly nine tenths were seen once. This chain links TRBV13 with TRBJ1-1; D possibly corresponds to TRBD1 (5 bases). This TCR was recovered from a man aged 35-75 years with stage I lung adenocarcinoma. The source was peripheral blood, collected before any cancer treatment. CDR3 amino acids: CASRLRGGLVTEAFF. The CDR3, as DNA: TGTGCCAGCAGACTTCGGGGGGGACTCGTCACTGAAGCTTTCTTT.